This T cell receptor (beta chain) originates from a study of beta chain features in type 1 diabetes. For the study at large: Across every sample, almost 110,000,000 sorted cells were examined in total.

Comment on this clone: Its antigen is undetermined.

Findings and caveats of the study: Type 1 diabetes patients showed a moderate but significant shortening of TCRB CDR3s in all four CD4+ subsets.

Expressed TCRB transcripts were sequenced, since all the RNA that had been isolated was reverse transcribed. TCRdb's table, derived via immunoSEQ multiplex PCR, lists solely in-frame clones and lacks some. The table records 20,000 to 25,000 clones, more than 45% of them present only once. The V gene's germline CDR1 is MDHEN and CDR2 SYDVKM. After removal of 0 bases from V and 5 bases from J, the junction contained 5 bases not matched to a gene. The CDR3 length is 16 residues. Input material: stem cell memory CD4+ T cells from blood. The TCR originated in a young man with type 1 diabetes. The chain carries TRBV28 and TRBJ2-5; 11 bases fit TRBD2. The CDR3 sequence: CASSLWLAGGGETQYF. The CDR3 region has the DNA TGTGCCAGCAGTTTATGGCTAGCGGGGGGCGGGGAGACCCAGTACTTC.